These 3 T cell receptor beta chains share one sample of origin, sequenced in a study of CD8+ T cells in alopecia areata. Following extraction, RNA underwent reverse transcription to cDNA, which served as the sequencing template. Method: immunoSEQ multiplex PCR; TCRdb's copy keeps in-frame clones and lacks some. The sample contains 80,000 to 100,000 clones, roughly 42% of which appear only once. Sequencing input: CD4+ T cells sorted from blood. The receptors stem from a human donor with alopecia areata.

The gene calls are TRBV14 and TRBJ1-6; D is ambiguous. This CDR3 region has 14 residues. Germline CDR1 SGHDN, CDR2 FVKESK. V lost 5 bases and J 7 bases, leaving 12 bases between the germline ends. The CDR3 reads CASSFRGLNSPLHF. The CDR3 DNA sequence: TGTGCCAGCAGCTTCCGGGGTCTAAATTCACCCCTCCACTTT.

The chain uses TRBV29-1 and TRBJ1-2, with D possibly being TRBD1 (5 bases). The V gene lost 2 bases and the J gene lost 14 bases, with 18 bases spanning the gap. The CDR3 is 12 residues long. CDR1 is SQVTM, CDR2 ANQGSEA, per germline. CDR3 nucleotides: TGCAGCGTTGAATGGGGCAGGGTAGCGGTGACCTTC. Translation gives CSVEWGRVAVTF. The variable domain in full, with the rest retrieved from reference TRBV29-1 and TRBJ1-2, is SAVISQKPSRDICQRGTSLTIQCQVDSQVTMMFWYRQQPGQSLTLIATANQGSEATYESGFVIDKFPISRPNLTFSTLTVSNMSPEDSSIYLCSVEWGRVAVTFGSGTRLTVV.

This chain joins TRBV30 and TRBJ1-4; no clear D. Trimming pared 3 bases from V and 10 bases from J, leaving 18 bases between. The CDR3 runs 14 residues. CDR1 GTSNPN and CDR2 SVGIG come from the germline V gene (reference sequence). This chain's CDR3 is CAWSAPARVGKLFF. For the CDR3, the DNA is TGTGCCTGGAGCGCGCCGGCTCGTGTTGGAAAACTGTTTTTT. Full variable domain (rest looked up from reference TRBV30 and TRBJ1-4): SQTIHQWPATLVQPVGSPLSLECTVEGTSNPNLYWYRQAAGRGLQLLFYSVGIGQISSEVPQNLSASRPQDRQFILSSKKLLLSDSGFYLCAWSAPARVGKLFFGSGTQLSVL.